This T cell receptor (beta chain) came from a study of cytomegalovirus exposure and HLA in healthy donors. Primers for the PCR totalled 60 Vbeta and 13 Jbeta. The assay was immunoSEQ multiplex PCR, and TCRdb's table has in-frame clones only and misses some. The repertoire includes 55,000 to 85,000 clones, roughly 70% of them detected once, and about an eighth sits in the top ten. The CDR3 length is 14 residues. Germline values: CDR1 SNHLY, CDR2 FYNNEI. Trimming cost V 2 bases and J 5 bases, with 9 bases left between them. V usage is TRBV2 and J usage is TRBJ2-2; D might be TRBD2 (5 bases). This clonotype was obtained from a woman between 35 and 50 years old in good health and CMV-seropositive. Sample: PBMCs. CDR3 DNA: TGTGCCAGCAGTGAAACCGGAGGAACCGGGGAGCTGTTTTTT. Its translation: CASSETGGTGELFF.